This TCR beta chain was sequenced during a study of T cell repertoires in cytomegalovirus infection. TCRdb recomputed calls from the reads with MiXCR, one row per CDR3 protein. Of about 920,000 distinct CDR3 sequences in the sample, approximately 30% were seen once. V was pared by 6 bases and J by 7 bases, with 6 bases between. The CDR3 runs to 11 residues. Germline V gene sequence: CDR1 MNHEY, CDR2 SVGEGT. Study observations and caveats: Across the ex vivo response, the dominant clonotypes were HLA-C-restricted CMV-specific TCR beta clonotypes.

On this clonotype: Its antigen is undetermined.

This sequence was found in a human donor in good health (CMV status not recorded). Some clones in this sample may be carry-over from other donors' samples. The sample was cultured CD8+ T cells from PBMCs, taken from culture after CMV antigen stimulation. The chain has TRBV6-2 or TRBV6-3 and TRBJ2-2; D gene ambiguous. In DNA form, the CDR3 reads TGTGCCAGCAGGGTAGGCGGGGAGCTGTTTTTT. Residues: CASRVGGELFF.